Presented here are 30 T cell receptor beta chains from one specimen sequenced in a study of Ad26.COV2.S vaccination and SARS-CoV-2 variants (dated by TCRdb to the early 2020s). The treatment or condition label corresponds to: over 15 received Ad26.COV2.S at low or high dose, single or two shots; roughly five received placebo; per-sample allocation not given. For vaccine and placebo recipients, repertoires were sequenced using samples collected on day 63 after the first injection. Library construction relied on the immunoSEQ multiplex PCR assay. In TCRdb, the immuneACCESS table is reduced to in-frame sequences with V and J assigned. These tables do not hold every clone; where another copy was compared, an unresolved V gene accounts for under half, and the others remain unexplained. Across this sample there are some 460,000 clones, with 80% to 90% seen only once. The top ten clonotypes cover over 1.5% of the sample.

Sequencing used peripheral blood, obtained in a trial of Ad26.COV2.S vaccine versus placebo. The receptors stem from a person aged 18-60 years who received the Ad26.COV2.S COVID-19 vaccine or a placebo.

The chain joins TRBV6-4 to TRBJ2-2, with D unclear. CDR1 is MRHNA and CDR2 is SNTAGT in the germline V gene. V lost 3 bases to trimming and J lost 0 bases, with 5 bases between them. CDR3 length: 14 amino acids. The CDR3 nucleotides are TGTGCCAGCAGTGAAACGCCGAACACCGGGGAGCTGTTTTTT. It specifies CASSETPNTGELFF.

The V and J genes are TRBV20-1 and TRBJ1-2; D unresolved. Looked up from germline, CDR1 is DFQATT and CDR2 is SNEGSKA (reference sequence). This CDR3 region has 11 residues. V dropped 0 bases and J dropped 8 bases, with 7 bases sitting between them. In DNA, the CDR3 is TGCAGTGCTAGAGATTCGGTGGGCTACACCTTC. This encodes CSARDSVGYTF.

V usage is TRBV28 and J usage is TRBJ2-1; D might be TRBD2 (6 bases). CDR3 length: 15 residues. The V gene lost 2 bases and the J gene lost 3 bases, with 11 bases spanning the gap. Germline V CDR1 and CDR2: MDHEN, SYDVKM. CDR3 protein: CASSLRPGDYNEQFF. CDR3 nucleotide sequence: TGTGCCAGCAGTTTACGCCCGGGAGACTACAATGAGCAGTTCTTC. The full variable domain, rest sourced from reference TRBV28 and TRBJ2-1, is DVKVTQSSRYLVKRTGEKVFLECVQDMDHENMFWYRQDPGLGLRLIYFSYDVKMKEKGDIPEGYSVSREKKERFSLILESASTNQTSMYLCASSLRPGDYNEQFFGPGTRLTVL.

The chain links TRBV18 to TRBJ2-1, with a weak D call TRBD2 (5 bases). This CDR3 is 14 amino acids long. V lost 3 bases to trimming and J lost 7 bases, with 13 bases between them. The germline CDR1 and CDR2 sequences are KGHSH and LQKENI. The CDR3 here is CASSPSGNGNEQFF. CDR3 DNA sequence: TGTGCCAGCTCACCTTCGGGGAACGGTAATGAGCAGTTCTTC.

V and J are TRBV30 and TRBJ1-1, with unresolved D. V lost 4 bases and J 2 bases, leaving 14 bases between the germline ends. The CDR3 loop spans 14 amino acids. Germline V gene data show CDR1 as GTSNPN and CDR2 as SVGIG (reference sequence). Here the CDR3 reads CAWMPGITNTEAFF. The CDR3 DNA sequence: TGTGCCTGGATGCCAGGCATCACCAACACTGAAGCTTTCTTT.

The genes are TRBV5-6 and TRBJ2-7; TRBD2 might be the D (5 bases). The V gene's germline CDR1 is SGHDT and CDR2 YYEEEE. Trimming took off 1 base at V and 5 bases at J, with 10 bases between the two ends. The CDR3 extends over 13 amino acids. CDR3 region: CASSLIRGNEQYF. CDR3 DNA: TGTGCCAGCAGCTTGATACGGGGAAACGAGCAGTACTTC. The variable domain in full, with the rest retrieved from reference TRBV5-6 and TRBJ2-7, is DAGVTQSPTHLIKTRGQQVTLRCSPKSGHDTVSWYQQALGQGPQFIFQYYEEEERQRGNFPDRFSGHQFPNYSSELNVNALLLGDSALYLCASSLIRGNEQYFGPGTRLTVT.

The chain employs TRBV5-1 and TRBJ1-2; weak D call: TRBD1 (6 bases). The V end lost 4 bases, the J end lost 3 bases, and 13 bases lay between the germline ends. This CDR3 comprises 14 residues. Germline loops: CDR1 SGHRS, CDR2 YFSETQ. The CDR3 reads CASSLDRSYYGYTF. The CDR3 DNA sequence: TGCGCCAGCAGCCTAGACAGGTCTTACTATGGCTACACCTTC.

The V and J genes are TRBV15 and TRBJ1-5; no reliable D call. Germline V gene data show CDR1 as LNHNV and CDR2 as YYDKDF (reference sequence). Trimming stripped 5 bases from V and 3 bases from J, with 14 bases between. The CDR3 covers 15 residues. The CDR3 reads CATSPASGLNQPQHF. The CDR3 DNA is TGTGCCACCAGCCCGGCGTCCGGACTCAATCAGCCCCAGCATTTT.

The rearrangement links TRBV5-1 to TRBJ2-2; a possible D gene is TRBD2 (5 bases). Germline values: CDR1 SGHRS, CDR2 YFSETQ. Trimming removed 5 bases from V and 10 bases from J, with 18 bases in between. This CDR3 contains 14 residues. This CDR3 reads CASRTGWLPVELFF. In nucleotides, the CDR3 is TGCGCCAGCAGGACGGGATGGCTCCCTGTGGAGCTGTTTTTT.

J is TRBJ2-7 and V is TRBV29-1; 7 nucleotides match TRBD1. V lost 7 bases, J lost 5 bases, and 8 bases stayed unmatched. The CDR3 has 12 amino acids. Per the germline V gene, CDR1 is SQVTM and CDR2 is ANQGSEA. DNA of the CDR3: TGCAGCGCGGGACAGTCGATCGACGAGCAGTACTTC. Translated, it gives CSAGQSIDEQYF.

This clone has a single count. The DNA of the CDR3 is TGTGCCAGCACCACGGGTCCCACAGATACGCAGTATTTT. It encodes CASTTGPTDTQYF. V is TRBV6-5 and J is TRBJ2-3; no clear D. The germline gives CDR1 MNHEY, CDR2 SVGAGI. The CDR3 contains 13 residues. Between the trimmed V and J ends, which lost 7 bases and 2 bases, there was a span of 10 bases.

J is TRBJ1-4 and V is TRBV4-2; TRBD1 is a possible D gene (5 bases). The germline V gene has CDR1 LGHNA and CDR2 YNFKEQ. CDR3 length: 16 amino acids. Trimming shortened V by 1 base and J by 0 bases, and 9 bases separated the two germline ends. Here the CDR3 DNA reads TGTGCCAGCAGCCAAGGGGGGTCTGCAACTAATGAAAAACTGTTTTTT. Its protein is CASSQGGSATNEKLFF.

This CDR3 is CASSVTGTGGEKLFF. In nucleotides, the CDR3 is TGTGCCAGCAGCGTAACCGGGACAGGAGGGGAAAAACTGTTTTTT. V usage is TRBV9 and J usage is TRBJ1-4; TRBD1 agrees at 8 bases. The CDR3 length is 15 residues. Germline V gene sequence: CDR1 SGDLS, CDR2 YYNGEE. Losses at the gene ends were 1 base for V and 8 bases for J; bases not matched to a gene: 7.

The chain joins TRBV4-1 to TRBJ2-1; D possibly corresponds to TRBD2 (8 bases). Trimming left V 4 bases short and J 2 bases short, with 15 bases between. Germline lookup yields CDR1 MGHRA and CDR2 YSYEKL. The CDR3 runs to 16 residues. The CDR3 spells CASSRGGGRPYNEQFF. The CDR3 DNA is TGCGCCAGCAGCCGAGGGGGCGGGAGGCCCTACAATGAGCAGTTCTTC.

This clone was seen a few times. The rearrangement links TRBV18 to TRBJ2-7, with TRBD2 identical over 12 bases. CDR3 size: 16 residues. Trimming took 3 bases from V and 1 from J; bases not matched to a gene: 4. Looked up from germline, CDR1 is KGHSH and CDR2 is LQKENI. The CDR3 DNA is TGTGCCAGCTCACCGAAGACTAGCGGGAGTTCCTACGAGCAGTACTTC. Translation gives CASSPKTSGSSYEQYF.

The J gene is TRBJ2-7, the V gene TRBV7-9, with 11 bases matching TRBD2. Unmatched junction bases numbered 8, after V lost 5 bases and J lost 2 bases. Germline assignment: CDR1 SEHNR and CDR2 FQNEAQ (reference sequence). The CDR3 is 16 amino acids. The CDR3 DNA is TGTGCCAGCAGCCCTCCGGGACTAGCGGACACCTACGAGCAGTACTTC. Its translation is CASSPPGLADTYEQYF.

The chain joins TRBV6-5 to TRBJ1-4; a possible D gene is TRBD1 (6 bases). Looked up from germline, CDR1 is MNHEY and CDR2 is SVGAGI. Trimming pared 2 bases from V and 3 bases from J, leaving 13 bases between. The CDR3 spans 16 residues. CDR3 sequence (DNA): TGTGCCAGCAGTTACGATACAGGGTTTGCTAATGAAAAACTGTTTTTT. Translated: CASSYDTGFANEKLFF.

The rearrangement uses TRBV2 and TRBJ1-2; D might be TRBD1 (6 bases). V lost 6 bases and J 4 bases, leaving 12 bases between the germline ends. CDR3 size: 13 residues. The germline gives CDR1 SNHLY, CDR2 FYNNEI. CDR3 DNA sequence: TGTGCCAGCAGGAGGGACACCCTCTATGGCTACACCTTC. Protein product: CASRRDTLYGYTF. Using reference TRBV2 and TRBJ1-2 for the parts outside the CDR3, the full variable domain is EPEVTQTPSHQVTQMGQEVILRCVPISNHLYFYWYRQILGQKVEFLVSFYNNEISEKSEIFDDQFSVERPDGSNFTLKIRSTKLEDSAMYFCASRRDTLYGYTFGSGTRLTVV.

The genes are TRBV20-1 and TRBJ1-6; TRBD1 agrees at 7 bases. V lost 3 bases and J lost 5; bases outside the gene matches: 4. Germline loops: CDR1 DFQATT, CDR2 SNEGSKA (reference sequence). The CDR3 has 14 residues. As DNA, the CDR3 is TGCAGTGCTAGTCCCGGGACAGATAATTCACCCCTCCACTTT. As protein: CSASPGTDNSPLHF.

The genes are TRBV13 and TRBJ2-7; TRBD1 agrees at 8 bases. The CDR3 totals 15 residues. Germline CDR1 and CDR2: PRHDT and FYEKMQ (reference sequence). V dropped 5 bases and J dropped 1; count of bases not matched to a gene: 7. The chain's CDR3 is CASSQGQGASYEQYF. The DNA of the CDR3 is TGTGCCAGCAGCCAAGGACAGGGCGCTTCCTACGAGCAGTACTTC.

The chain employs TRBV28 and TRBJ1-5; TRBD1 agrees at 9 bases. Germline V lookup: CDR1 MDHEN, CDR2 SYDVKM. The CDR3 is 18 residues long. The V segment lost 3 bases and the J segment 2 bases; nucleotides outside the gene matches: 11. The CDR3 reads CASSLVGQGFVGNQPQHF. Here the CDR3 DNA reads TGTGCCAGCAGTTTGGTCGGACAGGGGTTTGTAGGCAATCAGCCCCAGCATTTT.

The J gene is TRBJ2-5, the V gene TRBV25-1, with 11 bases lining up with TRBD1. The CDR3 spans 17 residues. V shed 2 bases and J 4 bases; nucleotides not matched to a gene: 9. CDR1 MGHDK and CDR2 SYGVNS come from the germline V gene. The CDR3 region has the DNA TGTGCCAGCAGTGAAGGACAGGGGGCGGGGGTCGGAGAGACCCAGTACTTC. It is translated as CASSEGQGAGVGETQYF.

The V gene is TRBV13, the J gene TRBJ1-3, with D unclear. The CDR3 is made up of 14 amino acids. V dropped 6 bases and J dropped 0 bases, with 9 bases sitting between them. The germline CDR1 and CDR2 sequences are PRHDT and FYEKMQ (reference sequence). CDR3 DNA sequence: TGTGCCAGCAGACCTCGGACCTCTGGAAACACCATATATTTT. Its protein product is CASRPRTSGNTIYF.

This chain joins TRBV19 and TRBJ1-5; tentative D call: TRBD1 (5 bases). There are 15 residues in the CDR3. V was trimmed by 1 base and J by 4 bases, leaving 11 bases between them. CDR1 and CDR2 (germline): LNHDA, SQIVND (reference sequence). CDR3 coding DNA: TGTGCCAGTAGTATAGTCGGGGGATCTAATCAGCCCCAGCATTTT. Translation: CASSIVGGSNQPQHF.

This chain connects TRBV24-1 to TRBJ1-2, with TRBD1 identical over 10 bases. The CDR3 extends over 13 amino acids. Germline V gene data show CDR1 as KGHDR and CDR2 as SFDVKD. V lost 4 bases, J lost 7 bases, and 2 bases stayed unmatched. The CDR3 sequence is CATSERDRGGYTF. CDR3 in DNA: TGTGCCACCAGTGAAAGGGACAGGGGTGGCTACACCTTC.

This clone was counted only a few times. V gene TRBV7-9 combines with J gene TRBJ2-5; a weak D match, TRBD2 (6 bases). Germline loops: CDR1 SEHNR, CDR2 FQNEAQ (reference sequence). The V and J ends lost 8 bases and 4 bases respectively, with 14 bases between them. The CDR3 has 13 residues. DNA of the CDR3: TGTGCCAGCGGAGGGAGCGCCCGAGAGACCCAGTACTTC. As protein: CASGGSARETQYF.

The rearrangement links TRBV5-1 to TRBJ1-6; 9 positions match TRBD1. The CDR3 loop spans 15 amino acids. V trimming: 3 bases; J trimming: 7 bases; junction bases outside the gene matches: 5. In germline, CDR1 is SGHRS, CDR2 YFSETQ. The CDR3 spells CASSYSTGGNSPLHF. The CDR3 DNA follows: TGCGCCAGCAGCTACTCGACAGGGGGGAATTCACCCCTCCACTTT.

This sequence joins TRBV7-2 and TRBJ1-2; 8 positions match TRBD1. The germline V gene encodes CDR1 SGHTA and CDR2 FQGNSA. V dropped 4 bases and J dropped 0; count of bases not matched to a gene: 4. CDR3 length: 15 residues. CDR3 nucleotides: TGTGCCAGCAGCTCCGGGACAGGAGCTAACTATGGCTACACCTTC. Translating it yields CASSSGTGANYGYTF.

V and J are TRBV19 and TRBJ1-1; D not certain. Germline CDR1 and CDR2: LNHDA and SQIVND (reference sequence). This CDR3 has 15 residues. Trimming removed 5 bases at V and 1 base at J, with 14 bases between. CDR3 amino acids: CASSPRGRTNTEAFF. DNA for the CDR3: TGTGCCAGTAGTCCCCGTGGGCGGACGAACACTGAAGCTTTCTTT.

The chain recombines TRBV9 with TRBJ1-2, with D maybe TRBD1 (5 bases). The CDR3 runs to 15 residues. V shed 6 bases and J shed 2 bases, with 17 bases lying between them. Germline V CDR1 and CDR2: SGDLS, YYNGEE. The DNA for the CDR3 is TGTGCCAGCACCCTCTCGGGGGGTCCCAACTATGGCTACACCTTC. Amino acids: CASTLSGGPNYGYTF.